The sequence of this TCR beta chain was determined in a study of memory CD4+ T cells and cytomegalovirus serostatus. Trimming took off 0 bases at V and 4 bases at J, with 13 bases between the two ends. Germline V gives CDR1 SGHDT, CDR2 YYEEEE. The CDR3 has 15 amino acids. Single viable CD3+CD4+CD8-CD45RO+ cells were sorted as the memory CD4+ T cells. Using immunoSEQ multiplex PCR, the repertoire was profiled, and TCRdb retains in-frame clones only, with some absent. The sample contains around 40,000 clones, approximately 78% of which appear only once. V gene TRBV5-6 combines with J gene TRBJ1-2; D is possibly TRBD1 (5 bases). Sequenced: memory CD4+ T cells from blood. The sequence was obtained from an adult in good health and CMV-seronegative. The CDR3 DNA reads TGTGCCAGCAGCTTGGTGGAGGGCGGGGGCTATGGCTACACCTTC. Amino acids: CASSLVEGGGYGYTF. The whole variable domain, remainder taken from reference TRBV5-6 and TRBJ1-2, is DAGVTQSPTHLIKTRGQQVTLRCSPKSGHDTVSWYQQALGQGPQFIFQYYEEEERQRGNFPDRFSGHQFPNYSSELNVNALLLGDSALYLCASSLVEGGGYGYTFGSGTRLTVV.